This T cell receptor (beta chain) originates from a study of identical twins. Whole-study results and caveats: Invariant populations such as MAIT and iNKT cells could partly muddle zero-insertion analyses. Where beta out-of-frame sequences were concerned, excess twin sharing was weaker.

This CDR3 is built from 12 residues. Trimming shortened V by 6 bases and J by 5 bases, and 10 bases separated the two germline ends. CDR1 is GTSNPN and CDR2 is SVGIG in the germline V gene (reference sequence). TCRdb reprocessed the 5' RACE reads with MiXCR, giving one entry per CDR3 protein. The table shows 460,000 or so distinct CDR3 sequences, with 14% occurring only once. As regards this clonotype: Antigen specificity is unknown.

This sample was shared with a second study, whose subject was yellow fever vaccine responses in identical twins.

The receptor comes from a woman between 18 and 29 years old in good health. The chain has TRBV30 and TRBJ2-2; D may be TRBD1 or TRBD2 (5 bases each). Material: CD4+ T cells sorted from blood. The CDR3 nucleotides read TGTGCCTGCCGAGGGGTAACCGGGGAGCTGTTTTTT. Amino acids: CACRGVTGELFF.